The rows below give T cell receptor beta chains drawn from one sample of a study of response to subunit inactivated influenza vaccine. Each CDR3 protein gets one entry after TCRdb re-called the RT-PCR reads with MiXCR. This table has a few hundred thousand distinct CDR3 sequences, approximately 10% appearing once. This same sample was also part of a study on T cells expressing NK-cell markers.

This specimen consisted of PBMCs from blood, obtained on the day of vaccination. The receptors originated from a man aged 50-59 years who received an inactivated influenza vaccine. Both conserved end residues are part of each CDR3. Fields, in order: V gene, J gene, D gene, clone size, CDR3 DNA, CDR3 protein. D genes are given only for firm matches. Rows give clone size only sometimes, using once, few, many, or a class for an expanded clone.

V gene: TRBV9; J gene: TRBJ2-3; D gene: -; clone size: -; CDR3 DNA: TGTGCCAGCAGCGTAGATGGCGGGGGCCGCACAGATACGCAGTATTTT; CDR3 protein: CASSVDGGGRTDTQYF
V gene: TRBV5-1; J gene: TRBJ2-1; D gene: TRBD2; clone size: -; CDR3 DNA: TGCGCCAGCACCCCGACTAGCGGGGTCTCCTACAATGAGCAGTTCTTC; CDR3 protein: CASTPTSGVSYNEQFF
V gene: TRBV9; J gene: TRBJ2-2; D gene: TRBD2; clone size: -; CDR3 DNA: TGTGCCAGCAGCGTGGGCGGGAGGACCGGCGGGGAGATGTTTTTT; CDR3 protein: CASSVGGRTGGEMFF
V gene: TRBV29-1; J gene: TRBJ2-5; D gene: -; clone size: many; CDR3 DNA: TGCAGCGTGGAATTGGAGACCCAGTACTTC; CDR3 protein: CSVELETQYF
V gene: TRBV20-1; J gene: TRBJ2-5; D gene: -; clone size: few; CDR3 DNA: TGCAGTGCTAGAGCCCCGACAGGCCAAGAGACCCAGTACTTC; CDR3 protein: CSARAPTGQETQYF
V gene: TRBV6-5; J gene: TRBJ1-1; D gene: TRBD1; clone size: once; CDR3 DNA: TGTGCCAGCAGTTCCGGACAGGGAGACACTGAAGCTTTCTTT; CDR3 protein: CASSSGQGDTEAFF
V gene: TRBV13; J gene: TRBJ2-7; D gene: TRBD1; clone size: -; CDR3 DNA: TGTGCCAGCAGCGGCCGGGACAGGGGTGTTGAGCAGTACTTC; CDR3 protein: CASSGRDRGVEQYF
V gene: TRBV3-1; J gene: TRBJ2-7; D gene: -; clone size: few; CDR3 DNA: TGTGCCAGCAGCCAAGGCTGGTCAGGGGAGCAGTACTTC; CDR3 protein: CASSQGWSGEQYF
V gene: TRBV28; J gene: TRBJ2-2; D gene: TRBD2; clone size: -; CDR3 DNA: TGTGCCAGCAGTCCGACGACTTGGGGTAGCGGGAGTGTCGGGGAGCTGTTTTTT; CDR3 protein: CASSPTTWGSGSVGELFF
V gene: TRBV7-9; J gene: TRBJ2-2; D gene: -; clone size: few; CDR3 DNA: TGTGCCAGCAGCAGGACCCCGGGCTTCACCGGGGAGCTGTTTTTT; CDR3 protein: CASSRTPGFTGELFF
V gene: TRBV28; J gene: TRBJ2-7; D gene: -; clone size: many; CDR3 DNA: TGTGCCAGCAGTTTATTCTCTGGGCGAAAACTAACCTACGAGCAGTACTTC; CDR3 protein: CASSLFSGRKLTYEQYF
V gene: TRBV10-3; J gene: TRBJ1-5; D gene: -; clone size: -; CDR3 DNA: TGTGCCATCAGTGGAGTGGGGATTGATCAGCCCCAGCATTTT; CDR3 protein: CAISGVGIDQPQHF
V gene: TRBV5-1; J gene: TRBJ1-1; D gene: -; clone size: -; CDR3 DNA: TGCGCCAGCAGCTTGGGGTCCGGGCTGAACACTGAAGCTTTCTTT; CDR3 protein: CASSLGSGLNTEAFF
V gene: TRBV30; J gene: TRBJ2-7; D gene: TRBD1; clone size: few; CDR3 DNA: TGTGCCTGGAGGAAGACAGGGGTCGGCTACGAGCAGTACTTC; CDR3 protein: CAWRKTGVGYEQYF
V gene: TRBV28; J gene: TRBJ1-1; D gene: -; clone size: -; CDR3 DNA: TGTGCCAGCAGTTTAAGGGGCTGGATCACTGAAGCTTTCTTT; CDR3 protein: CASSLRGWITEAFF
V gene: TRBV10-3; J gene: TRBJ2-3; D gene: -; clone size: -; CDR3 DNA: TGTGCCATCAGTGAGTCTTCGGTGTCATATACGCAGTATTTT; CDR3 protein: CAISESSVSYTQYF
V gene: TRBV18; J gene: TRBJ2-5; D gene: -; clone size: many; CDR3 DNA: TGTGCCAGCTCACCAACGTCCCAAGAGACCCAGTACTTC; CDR3 protein: CASSPTSQETQYF
V gene: TRBV12-3/TRBV12-4; J gene: TRBJ2-1; D gene: TRBD1; clone size: many; CDR3 DNA: TGTGCCAGCAGTTCCGGGACAGATTACAATGAGCAGTTCTTC; CDR3 protein: CASSSGTDYNEQFF
V gene: TRBV6-5; J gene: TRBJ1-1; D gene: -; clone size: -; CDR3 DNA: TGTGCCAGCAGTTACTCGTCGGGACACGAAGCTTTCTTT; CDR3 protein: CASSYSSGHEAFF
V gene: TRBV7-9; J gene: TRBJ1-4; D gene: TRBD1; clone size: -; CDR3 DNA: TGTGCCAGCAGCGACACAGGGGTGGGAGAAAAACTGTTTTTT; CDR3 protein: CASSDTGVGEKLFF
V gene: TRBV5-1; J gene: TRBJ2-3; D gene: -; clone size: few; CDR3 DNA: TGCGCCAGCAGCTTGATGGGGCGCGATGAAACAGATACGCAGTATTTT; CDR3 protein: CASSLMGRDETDTQYF
V gene: TRBV11-1; J gene: TRBJ2-7; D gene: TRBD2; clone size: -; CDR3 DNA: TGTGCCAGCAGCTTAGTCCCCTATAGCGGGAGGGCCATCTACGAGCAGTACTTC; CDR3 protein: CASSLVPYSGRAIYEQYF
V gene: TRBV2; J gene: TRBJ1-2; D gene: TRBD1; clone size: -; CDR3 DNA: TGTGCCAGCAGTGGAAAGACAGGGCACTATGGCTACACCTTC; CDR3 protein: CASSGKTGHYGYTF
V gene: TRBV6-2/TRBV6-3; J gene: TRBJ2-5; D gene: -; clone size: few; CDR3 DNA: TGTGCCAGCAGGGCGACAGGTGGGGCCAAAGAGACCCAGTACTTC; CDR3 protein: CASRATGGAKETQYF
V gene: TRBV20-1; J gene: TRBJ2-5; D gene: -; clone size: few; CDR3 DNA: TGCAGTGCTAGAGACCCTTCGCAGGTTCGGGAGACCCAGTACTTC; CDR3 protein: CSARDPSQVRETQYF
V gene: TRBV7-2; J gene: TRBJ2-7; D gene: -; clone size: -; CDR3 DNA: TGTGCCAGCAGCTTTCAGGGACACAACTACGAGCAGTACTTC; CDR3 protein: CASSFQGHNYEQYF
V gene: TRBV7-9; J gene: TRBJ1-1; D gene: -; clone size: -; CDR3 DNA: TGTGCCAGCAGCCCACCCCTCCGGGGGACTGAAGCTTTCTTT; CDR3 protein: CASSPPLRGTEAFF
V gene: TRBV18; J gene: TRBJ2-7; D gene: TRBD1; clone size: -; CDR3 DNA: TGTGCCAGCTCACCGGGACAGTACTACGAGCAGTACTTC; CDR3 protein: CASSPGQYYEQYF
V gene: TRBV3-1; J gene: TRBJ1-1; D gene: -; clone size: many; CDR3 DNA: TGTGCCAGCAGCCAAGATTACAGTACGAACACTGAAGCTTTCTTT; CDR3 protein: CASSQDYSTNTEAFF
V gene: TRBV12-3/TRBV12-4; J gene: TRBJ1-6; D gene: -; clone size: few; CDR3 DNA: TGTGCCAGCAGCCTTGGACCGGAGGGTTGGAGTTCACCCCTCCACTTT; CDR3 protein: CASSLGPEGWSSPLHF
V gene: TRBV7-9; J gene: TRBJ1-4; D gene: -; clone size: few; CDR3 DNA: TGTGCCAGCAGCCAGACAGACTTCAATGAAAAACTGTTTTTT; CDR3 protein: CASSQTDFNEKLFF
V gene: TRBV4-1; J gene: TRBJ2-4; D gene: -; clone size: few; CDR3 DNA: TGCGCCAGCAGCCAAGTTCCCCTCCGGGGCGGAAACATTCAGTACTTC; CDR3 protein: CASSQVPLRGGNIQYF
V gene: TRBV14; J gene: TRBJ1-1; D gene: -; clone size: -; CDR3 DNA: TGTGCCAGCAGCCCAAAGGGGGGAATGAACACTGAAGCTTTCTTT; CDR3 protein: CASSPKGGMNTEAFF
V gene: TRBV11-2; J gene: TRBJ2-7; D gene: TRBD2; clone size: many; CDR3 DNA: TGTGCCAGCAGCCCGGGACTAGCGGGAGGGGGCTACGAGCAGTACTTC; CDR3 protein: CASSPGLAGGGYEQYF
V gene: TRBV6-1; J gene: TRBJ1-1; D gene: TRBD1; clone size: -; CDR3 DNA: TGTGCCAGCAGTCAAAACAGGGGAGGCACTGAAGCTTTCTTT; CDR3 protein: CASSQNRGGTEAFF
V gene: TRBV5-1; J gene: TRBJ2-6; D gene: -; clone size: -; CDR3 DNA: TGCGCCAGCAGCCCCCCCGTCCCTTTTAGTTCTGGGGCCAACGTCCTGACTTTC; CDR3 protein: CASSPPVPFSSGANVLTF
V gene: TRBV4-1; J gene: TRBJ2-1; D gene: TRBD1; clone size: -; CDR3 DNA: TGCGCCAGCAGCCAGGGGGCCGACAGGGGCGATGAGCAGTTCTTC; CDR3 protein: CASSQGADRGDEQFF